This TCR beta chain was captured in a study of cytomegalovirus exposure and HLA in healthy donors. PCR primers comprised 60 Vbeta and 13 Jbeta primers. Data came from immunoSEQ multiplex PCR; TCRdb stores just in-frame clones and leaves some out. This table has fewer than 300,000 clones, just over 85% appearing once. V was pared by 3 bases and J by 3 bases, with 6 bases between. The CDR3 loop spans 14 amino acids. CDR1 and CDR2 from the germline V gene are MDHEN and SYDVKM. The sequence was collected from a man aged 35-49 years in good health and CMV-seropositive. Sample: PBMCs. The gene calls are TRBV28 and TRBJ2-6; unclear D gene. CDR3 coding DNA: TGTGCCAGCAGTTTCTATGATGGGGCCAACGTCCTGACTTTC. It encodes CASSFYDGANVLTF.